This TCR beta chain emerged from a study of CXCR3-negative and CXCR3-positive naive CD8 T cells (dated by TCRdb to about 2019). With respect to the entire study: In total, 130 million to 150 million TRB reads were obtained, which works out to roughly 1.5 +/- 0.3 million reads per library. The diversity and physicochemical repertoire analyses included fewer than twelve donors pooled from two independent experiments. For the TRBV-TRBJ cluster analysis, the naive subsets came from roughly 5 donors, while the memory cells came from 3 donors.

The CDR3 starts with the cysteine, ends with the phenylalanine, and has 13 residues. There is no recorded DNA. Notes on this clonotype: No antigen is known for it.

This sample was sequenced with a NextSeq 550. The Human TCR Profiling Kit (MiLaboratory) was used to prepare UMI-labeled 5' RACE TRB cDNA libraries. cDNA synthesis used the entire amount of extracted RNA, and PCR amplification then used the entire amount of cDNA produced. Libraries were prepared in parallel with an identical number of PCR cycles. The paper's data handling went like this. With a requirement of at least two reads per UMI, MIGEC and MiXCR extracted about 50,000 +/- 10,000 unique UMI-labeled TRB cDNA molecules per library. On average, about 40,000 +/- 10,000 functional in-frame TRB CDR3 nucleotide clonotypes lacking stop codons were found per library. After each sample was downsampled to 5000 UMI-labeled TRB molecules, VDJtools was used to calculate diversity metrics such as normalized Shannon-Wiener and Chao1. VDJtools computed clonotype-size-weighted physicochemical properties of the central five CDR3 residues: interaction energy, strength, volume and Kidera factor 4. After TCRdb reprocessed the reads, each CDR3 protein sequence was kept as one row, without DNA. The V and J calls here are based on TCRdb, not the publication. The sample table holds some 140,000 distinct CDR3 sequences. Together, the top ten hold about 0.48% of the sample.

The research as a whole found: Because CXCR3 expression was partially decreased after cryopreservation, freshly isolated PBMCs were used for most assays. Within the same donor, TRBV-TRBJ usage looked similar between naive CXCR3-negative and CXCR3-positive cells, but memory cells had distinct patterns. TRB CDR3s from CXCR3-positive naive cells showed higher hydrophobicity (lower Kidera factor 4), lower energy, and higher strength and volume indices than CXCR3-negative naive cells. Because surface CD5, which is linked to self-reactivity in mice, was comparable between the naive subsets, TCR interaction strength was also inferred from the physicochemical properties of TRB CDR3s. Repertoire diversity was comparably high in both naive subsets but much lower in memory CD8+ T cells.

Each CD8+ T cell subset was flow-sorted in triplicate, with fewer than 350,000 cells per subset placed directly into RLT lysis buffer. Naive CD8+ T cells were defined stringently as CD45RO-CCR7+CD27+CD95- to exclude memory contaminants. Standard density gradient centrifugation was used to isolate peripheral blood mononuclear cells from buffy coats. A FACSAria III was used to flow-sort naive CD8+ T cells into CXCR3-negative and CXCR3-positive populations. Total RNA was extracted from sorted cells with an RNeasy Mini Kit. The sample consisted of naive CXCR3+ CD8+ T cells from blood. The cell subset or site label corresponds to: CD45RO-CCR7+CD27+CD95- naive CD8+ T cells expressing CXCR3 (TNR3+). The sequence links TRBV12-3 or TRBV12-4 to TRBJ2-2. The receptor was derived from a human donor in good health. Some clones in this sample may be carry-over from other donors' samples. This receptor has the CDR3 CASSFGFTGELFF.